This T cell receptor beta chain comes out of a study of persistence of HIV-infected CD4 T cells. Across the study: Donors were ART-treated; their CMV- and Gag-responding CD4+ T cells were isolated. Suppressive ART had lasted a median of roughly eight years.

Note on this clone: Its antigen is undetermined.

This CDR3 spans 13 amino acids. With V trimmed by 6 bases and J by 3 bases, 4 bases remained unmatched. Per the germline V gene, CDR1 is WNHNN and CDR2 is SYGVQD (reference sequence). This was the immunoSEQ version 4 assay in survey mode. Assay used: immunoSEQ multiplex PCR; TCRdb lists only in-frame clones, some missing. Here the sample spans around 35,000 clones, 65% to 85% being singletons. Cells were stimulated with CMV-infected fibroblast lysates at roughly 9.1 ug/mL. Sorted nonresponding memory CD4+ T cells were CD40L-negative, CD69-negative, CD45RO-high. Study-level results: Antigen-responding cells were enriched for degenerate expanded CDR3beta sequences. The rare CMV-responding cells with HIV-1 proviruses were not separately TCR-sequenced.

The sample here was CD4+ T cells sorted from PBMCs after roughly 20-hour stimulation, taken from a patient who received antiretroviral therapy. The clonotype was recovered from an adult man with HIV who was CMV-seropositive. The chain uses TRBV10-1 and TRBJ1-1; 7 bases align to TRBD1. The CDR3 DNA follows: TGCGCCAGCAGGACAGGGTTGGACACTGAAGCTTTCTTT. Amino acids: CASRTGLDTEAFF.